Below are 18 T cell receptor beta chains sequenced from a single sample in a study of blood T cell repertoires in COVID-19. Using immunoSEQ multiplex PCR, the repertoire was profiled, and TCRdb retains in-frame clones only, with some absent. The sample records about 210,000 clones, around 90% being singletons. Sequenced: peripheral blood. Source of these receptors: a man aged 70 or older with acute or convalescent COVID-19.

The rearrangement uses TRBV9 and TRBJ2-2; TRBD1 matches at 8 bases. Germline trimming cut 0 bases from V and 0 bases from J; bases unmatched to any gene: 7. The CDR3 has 18 residues. Per germline, CDR1 SGDLS and CDR2 YYNGEE. The CDR3 sequence is CASSVATGTGTNTGELFF. Written as DNA, the CDR3 is TGTGCCAGCAGCGTAGCCACCGGGACAGGAACGAACACCGGGGAGCTGTTTTTT.

This chain uses TRBV9 with TRBJ2-2; TRBD1 might be the D (6 bases). V was clipped by 4 bases and J by 6 bases, with 13 bases between them. The CDR3 is made up of 14 amino acids. Germline CDR1 reads SGDLS; CDR2 reads YYNGEE. CDR3 residues: CASSPSGTSGELFF. The CDR3 nucleotides read TGTGCCAGCAGCCCCTCAGGGACATCCGGGGAGCTGTTTTTT.

The rearrangement uses TRBV4-2 and TRBJ2-7; possibly TRBD1 for D (5 bases). CDR3 length equals 13 residues. Germline CDR1 reads LGHNA; CDR2 reads YNFKEQ. V dropped 3 bases and J dropped 4 bases, with 10 bases sitting between them. DNA of the CDR3: TGTGCCAGCAGCCAGGGGCTCCTATACGAGCAGTACTTC. Translation: CASSQGLLYEQYF.

This chain links TRBV6-1 with TRBJ2-2; D is perhaps TRBD1 (6 bases). Trimming took 3 bases from V and 4 from J, leaving 12 bases between them. This CDR3 has 15 residues. Germline assignment: CDR1 MNHNS and CDR2 SASEGT. CDR3 loop: CASSENRVVTGELFF. Written as DNA, the CDR3 is TGTGCCAGCAGTGAGAACAGGGTGGTCACCGGGGAGCTGTTTTTT.

This clone occurred a few times. V and J are TRBV11-1 and TRBJ2-2; a weak D match, TRBD1 (5 bases). This CDR3 contains 15 residues. V was trimmed by 5 bases and J by 5 bases, leaving 15 bases between them. Germline CDR1 is SGHAT and CDR2 is FQDESV (reference sequence). CDR3: CASSQSRVQTGELFF. The CDR3 DNA is TGTGCCAGCAGCCAAAGCAGGGTTCAAACCGGGGAGCTGTTTTTT.

The chain recombines TRBV10-3 with TRBJ2-2, with 8 bases matching TRBD2. Germline CDR1 reads ENHRY; CDR2 reads SYGVKD. V trimming: 8 bases; J trimming: 2 bases; junction bases outside the gene matches: 4. The CDR3 consists of 14 residues. The CDR3 is CAIFSGVNTGELFF. In DNA, the CDR3 is TGTGCCATCTTTAGCGGGGTCAACACCGGGGAGCTGTTTTTT.

The chain uses TRBV7-3 and TRBJ2-5; D may be TRBD2 (5 bases). The V end was cut by 5 bases, the J end by 7 bases, with 14 bases between. CDR3 length equals 13 residues. CDR1 is SGHTA, CDR2 FQGTGA, per germline. CDR3 region: CASSASVGGTQYF. The CDR3 coding sequence is TGTGCCAGCAGCGCGAGTGTTGGAGGGACCCAGTACTTC.

The chain combines TRBV28 with TRBJ2-7, with TRBD2 identical over 14 bases. V shed 5 bases and J 8 bases; nucleotides not matched to a gene: 8. CDR3 length: 15 amino acids. From germline, CDR1 is MDHEN and CDR2 SYDVKM. DNA for the CDR3: TGTGCCAGCAGTCCTGTGACTAGCGGGGGGGGTAAGCAGTACTTC. Residues: CASSPVTSGGGKQYF.

The chain has TRBV28 and TRBJ1-3; D ambiguous. Trimming took off 2 bases at V and 6 bases at J, with 11 bases between the two ends. The CDR3 extends over 14 amino acids. Per germline, CDR1 MDHEN and CDR2 SYDVKM. The CDR3 is CASSLGRIENTIYF. CDR3 bases: TGTGCCAGCAGTTTAGGGAGGATAGAAAACACCATATATTTT.

The chain links TRBV5-4 to TRBJ2-7, with a weak D call TRBD2 (5 bases). CDR1 and CDR2 from the germline V gene are SGHNT and YYREEE (reference sequence). The germline V and J ends were trimmed by 0 bases and 2 bases, with 9 bases remaining between them. The CDR3 is made up of 14 amino acids. The CDR3 loop reads CASSLVGDPYEQYF. The CDR3 nucleotides are TGTGCCAGCAGCTTGGTCGGGGATCCCTACGAGCAGTACTTC.

The V and J genes are TRBV2 and TRBJ1-2, with a possible D match to TRBD1 (6 bases). CDR3 size: 13 residues. Trimming took off 6 bases at V and 8 bases at J, with 16 bases between the two ends. Germline lookup yields CDR1 SNHLY and CDR2 FYNNEI. For the CDR3, the DNA is TGTGCCAGCAGAAACAGGGCCCCGAGCGGCTACACCTTC. It is translated as CASRNRAPSGYTF.

The V and J genes are TRBV5-4 and TRBJ2-3; 7 positions match TRBD2. CDR1 is SGHNT, CDR2 YYREEE, per germline (reference sequence). The J segment lost 1 base and the V segment lost 4 bases, leaving 6 bases of the junction unmatched. The CDR3 spans 15 residues. CDR3 DNA sequence: TGTGCCAGCAGCCTCCCCAGCGGGGGCACAGATACGCAGTATTTT. Translated, it gives CASSLPSGGTDTQYF.

This clone appeared once. The chain uses TRBV3-1 (or the pseudogene TRBV3-2) and TRBJ1-3; possible D gene TRBD1, 6 bases. The CDR3 has 14 amino acids. CDR1 LGHDT and CDR2 YNNKEL come from the germline V gene (reference sequence). Deletions cut 5 bases from V and 7 bases from J, with 15 bases between. The CDR3 here is CASSTRQARNTIYF. The DNA of the CDR3 is TGTGCCAGCAGCACCCGACAGGCTCGGAACACCATATATTTT.

Only a few counts were recorded for this clone. V is TRBV5-1 and J is TRBJ1-4; 8 positions match TRBD1. The CDR3 length is 14 residues. Trimming at V came to 1 base and at J to 8 bases, leaving 4 bases not matched to a gene. CDR1 and CDR2 (germline): SGHRS, YFSETQ. CDR3 sequence (DNA): TGCGCCAGCAGCTTGTTCCGACAGGGGGAAAAACTGTTTTTT. This codes for CASSLFRQGEKLFF.

This chain joins TRBV18 and TRBJ2-2, with D unresolved. The CDR3 has 16 residues. Germline V lookup: CDR1 KGHSH, CDR2 LQKENI. V lost 3 bases and J lost 2, with 13 bases in between. The DNA of the CDR3 is TGTGCCAGCTCACCTCCCAGCGTGAAAAACACCGGGGAGCTGTTTTTT. This codes for CASSPPSVKNTGELFF.

J is TRBJ2-7 and V is TRBV28; TRBD2 might be the D (6 bases). There are 14 residues in the CDR3. CDR1 is MDHEN, CDR2 SYDVKM, per germline. V was pared by 6 bases and J by 1 base, with 13 bases between. CDR3 loop: CASSRVGGSYEQYF. CDR3 nucleotides: TGTGCCAGCAGCAGGGTCGGGGGATCCTACGAGCAGTACTTC.

This clone was seen once. The chain carries TRBV5-1 and TRBJ2-3; 8 positions match TRBD2. Per the germline V gene, CDR1 is SGHRS and CDR2 is YFSETQ. The CDR3 is made up of 15 amino acids. V trimming: 2 bases; J trimming: 6 bases; junction bases outside the gene matches: 8. The CDR3 sequence: CASSFPAGVSDTQYF. Written as DNA, the CDR3 is TGCGCCAGCAGCTTTCCAGCGGGAGTCTCGGATACGCAGTATTTT.

This clone occurred a few times. This chain connects TRBV6-1 to TRBJ2-2, with D possibly being TRBD1 (6 bases). The CDR3 consists of 19 residues. The germline CDR1 and CDR2 sequences are MNHNS and SASEGT. Trimming left V 4 bases short and J 4 bases short, with 25 bases between. CDR3 amino acids: CASSVKVAPGHLGTGELFF. The CDR3 DNA reads TGTGCCAGCAGTGTAAAGGTGGCCCCGGGACATCTAGGCACCGGGGAGCTGTTTTTT.